The 3 T cell receptor beta chains presented below share a single source sample, sequenced in a study of blood T cell repertoires in COVID-19 (dated by TCRdb to 2019 to 2021). The library was prepared using the immunoSEQ multiplex PCR assay. TCRdb provides this immuneACCESS table in a form limited to in-frame rearrangements. Some clones are lacking; in checked studies, under half of them reflect an unresolved V gene, and why the rest are absent is not known. The sample table shows around 300,000 clones, and under 90% are seen once. About 9.4% of the sample is held by the ten biggest clonotypes. The sample comprised PBMCs or T cells enriched from blood (not recorded which). All receptors come from a woman aged 25 to 39 who had recovered from COVID-19.

The chain uses TRBV14 and TRBJ1-4; 8 bases map to TRBD1. V was pared by 4 bases and J by 8 bases, with 6 bases of the junction left unmatched. Germline lookup yields CDR1 SGHDN and CDR2 FVKESK. The CDR3 has 14 residues. CDR3 DNA: TGTGCCAGCAGCCTTGCAGGGGGCGGCGAAAAACTGTTTTTT. Protein: CASSLAGGGEKLFF.

CDR3 sequence reads: CASSLVPGVGEQYF. DNA of the CDR3: TGTGCCAGCAGCTTAGTTCCGGGAGTGGGCGAGCAGTACTTC. The chain joins TRBV11-2 to TRBJ2-7; possible D gene TRBD2, 6 bases. Per the germline V gene, CDR1 is SGHAT and CDR2 is FQNNGV. The CDR3 spans 14 residues. Deletions cut 1 base from V and 6 bases from J, with 13 bases between.

This chain connects TRBV19 to TRBJ1-5; TRBD1 matches 7 bases. The CDR3 is 18 residues long. Trimming removed 6 bases from V and 5 bases from J; junction bases left unmatched: 19. From germline, CDR1 is LNHDA and CDR2 SQIVND (reference sequence). The CDR3 nucleotides are TGTGCCAGTAGGGCCGACAGGGTTTTAATCGGCGGTTATCAGCCCCAGCATTTT. Translation: CASRADRVLIGGYQPQHF.